These 8 T cell receptor beta chains share one sample of origin, sequenced in a study of T cells in Graves' hyperthyroidism and ophthalmopathy. The CDR3 regions of TCR beta were amplified from RNA transcripts. First-round RT-PCR targeting the TCR CDR3 was performed with the HTBI primer set. From the multiplex PCR reads, TCRdb called clonotypes with MiXCR, one entry per CDR3 protein. Of 300,000 to 450,000 distinct CDR3 sequences listed, more than 11% were seen once; the top ten hold approximately 10%. Sequencing was carried out using blood. The receptor source for this set is a woman aged 55 to 70 with Graves' hyperthyroidism.

The rearrangement uses TRBV2 and TRBJ2-1, with 8 positions matching TRBD2. Per the germline V gene, CDR1 is SNHLY and CDR2 is FYNNEI. The CDR3 totals 13 residues. Trimming took 8 bases from V and 9 from J; bases not matched to a gene: 9. The CDR3 sequence is CASGASGRFEQFF. In nucleotides, the CDR3 is TGTGCCAGCGGGGCTAGCGGGCGTTTTGAGCAGTTCTTC.

The genes are TRBV20-1 and TRBJ2-3, with 14 bases aligning to TRBD2. J lost 2 bases, V lost 0 bases, and 4 bases had no gene match. CDR3 length: 17 amino acids. Per germline, CDR1 DFQATT and CDR2 SNEGSKA (reference sequence). CDR3 nucleotide sequence: TGCAGTGCTAGAGATCGACTAGCGGGAGGGGTCACAGATACGCAGTATTTT. Its translation is CSARDRLAGGVTDTQYF.

At least ten counts were recorded for this clonotype. This rearrangement joins TRBV29-1 to TRBJ1-2; D perhaps matches TRBD1 (5 bases). Germline CDR1 SQVTM, CDR2 ANQGSEA. The CDR3 has 13 residues. V lost 4 bases and J lost 7, with 16 bases in between. The CDR3 loop is CSVGEGMGFGYTF. The CDR3 DNA follows: TGCAGCGTTGGCGAGGGGATGGGGTTTGGCTACACCTTC.

This clonotype was seen repeatedly, ten times or more. The V gene is TRBV29-1, the J gene TRBJ2-1; TRBD2 aligns across 10 bases. Germline V gives CDR1 SQVTM, CDR2 ANQGSEA. V trimming: 4 bases; J trimming: 6 bases; junction bases outside the gene matches: 12. This CDR3 has 16 residues. The CDR3 region is CSVVRLAGARSNEQFF. Here the CDR3 DNA reads TGCAGCGTTGTGCGGCTAGCGGGAGCTCGTTCCAATGAGCAGTTCTTC.

This clonotype occurred many times. The chain combines TRBV9 with TRBJ2-7; D might be TRBD2 (6 bases). CDR3 length: 14 residues. Germline CDR1 and CDR2: SGDLS and YYNGEE. Trimming removed 0 bases from V and 5 bases from J, with 12 bases in between. CDR3 loop: CASSVAGDSDEQYF. DNA of the CDR3: TGTGCCAGCAGCGTAGCGGGAGATTCGGACGAGCAGTACTTC.

This clonotype appeared many times. This chain links TRBV3-1 with TRBJ2-1; D not certain. The germline CDR1 and CDR2 sequences are LGHDT and YNNKEL (reference sequence). The CDR3 is made up of 14 amino acids. The ends were cut back, 3 bases at V and 0 bases at J, with 6 bases in the middle. The DNA for the CDR3 is TGTGCCAGCAGCCACGGCCACTCCTACAATGAGCAGTTCTTC. Protein: CASSHGHSYNEQFF.

Concerning this clonotype: A clone one base away is much larger, so this may be a read error. The V and J genes are TRBV7-9 and TRBJ1-1; no reliable D call. The CDR3 extends over 16 amino acids. The V gene's germline CDR1 is SEHNR and CDR2 FQNEAQ (reference sequence). The CDR3 reads CASNLVLLAVNTEAFF. CDR3 bases: TGTGCCAGCAACTTAGTCCTTCTCGCCGTAAACACTGAAGCTTTCTTT. Complete variable domain (other parts from reference TRBV7-9 and TRBJ1-1): DTGVSQNPRHKITKRGQNVTFRCDPISEHNRLYWYRQTLGQGPEFLTYFQNEAQLEKSRLLSDRFSAERPKGSFSTLEIQRTEQGDSAMYLCASNLVLLAVNTEAFFGQGTRLTVV.

With respect to this clonotype: Possible read error: a much larger clone is one base away. Written as DNA, the CDR3 is TGTGCCAGCACCCTGGGACTAGCGGGAGACGAGCAGTACTTC. Translation gives CASTLGLAGDEQYF. The genes are TRBV27 and TRBJ2-7, with 14 positions matching TRBD2. The CDR3 is 14 residues long. With V trimmed by 7 bases and J by 5 bases, 4 bases remained unmatched. Germline V gives CDR1 MNHEY, CDR2 SMNVEV (reference sequence).